Below, 9 T cell receptor beta chains from the same sample are listed, as sequenced in a study of vaccination and CD4 T cells after COVID-19. These receptors lack a known antigen. The study sequenced cultured CD4+ T cell DNA using the Oncomine TCR Beta short-read assay. Using its own MiXCR run on the PCR reads, TCRdb lists one record per CDR3 protein. The table lists 10,000 to 15,000 distinct CDR3 sequences, around 20% of them singletons. Documented treatment: 10-day PBMC culture with coronavirus spike peptide pools or control peptides (ViraFEST assay). The material was CD4+ T cells from blood, cultured in vitro, obtained before SARS-CoV-2 vaccination. These receptors originate from a human donor who received a COVID-19 vaccine.

J is TRBJ2-7 and V is TRBV7-3; 10 nucleotides line up with TRBD2. Per germline, CDR1 SGHTA and CDR2 FQGTGA. The CDR3 is 15 amino acids. After removal of 5 bases from V and 2 bases from J, the junction contained 6 bases not matched to a gene. The CDR3 DNA is TGTGCCAGCAGCCAAACTAGCGGGGCGACCTACGAGCAGTACTTC. Translation gives CASSQTSGATYEQYF. Using reference TRBV7-3 and TRBJ2-7 for the parts outside the CDR3, the full variable domain is GAGVSQTPSNKVTEKGKYVELRCDPISGHTALYWYRQSLGQGPEFLIYFQGTGAADDSGLPNDRFFAVRPEGSVSTLKIQRTERGDSAVYLCASSQTSGATYEQYFGPGTRLTVT.

V is TRBV10-3 and J is TRBJ1-4; D perhaps matches TRBD1 (5 bases). Germline lookup yields CDR1 ENHRY and CDR2 SYGVKD. V was cut by 3 bases and J by 3 bases, with 14 bases left in between. The CDR3 totals 16 residues. The CDR3 nucleotides read TGTGCCATCAGTGACAGGGTGGTCGCTGCTAATGAAAAACTGTTTTTT. Encoded protein: CAISDRVVAANEKLFF.

Within the sample, this clonotype is medium-sized. V gene TRBV6-1 combines with J gene TRBJ1-6; 10 positions agree with TRBD1. The CDR3 spans 15 residues. V gave up 3 bases and J gave up 10 bases; unmatched junction bases: 6. Germline V gene sequence: CDR1 MNHNS, CDR2 SASEGT. The CDR3 region is CASSETGTGASPLHF. The DNA of the CDR3 is TGTGCCAGCAGTGAGACCGGGACAGGGGCCTCACCCCTCCACTTT.

Written as DNA, the CDR3 is TGTGCCAGCAGTGTTGTACAGGGGAAAATGAACACTGAAGCTTTCTTT. Protein sequence: CASSVVQGKMNTEAFF. The rearrangement links TRBV6-1 to TRBJ1-1; 7 positions agree with TRBD1. CDR1 and CDR2 (germline): MNHNS, SASEGT. With V trimmed by 4 bases and J by 0 bases, 8 bases remained unmatched. This CDR3 spans 16 amino acids.

This clonotype has only a few counts. The chain couples TRBV15 to TRBJ1-5; weak D call: TRBD1 (6 bases). Germline V gene lookup returns CDR1 LNHNV and CDR2 YYDKDF (reference sequence). CDR3 length equals 18 residues. V shed 0 bases and J shed 0 bases, with 15 bases lying between them. The CDR3 DNA is TGTGCCACCAGCAGAGATGACGGGACATCCTATAGCAATCAGCCCCAGCATTTT. Encoded protein: CATSRDDGTSYSNQPQHF.

V and J are TRBV4-1 and TRBJ2-3; 10 nucleotides line up with TRBD2. The CDR3 loop spans 17 amino acids. Germline V lookup: CDR1 MGHRA, CDR2 YSYEKL. The junction had 9 bases not matched to a gene; V was cut back by 0 bases and J by 6 bases. The CDR3, as DNA: TGCGCCAGCAGCCAAGATTTATCCAGCGGGGGGGCGGATACGCAGTATTTT. This sequence encodes CASSQDLSSGGADTQYF.

This chain joins TRBV12-5 and TRBJ1-3; D gene ambiguous. The V end lost 1 base, the J end lost 3 bases, and 22 bases lay between the germline ends. This CDR3 comprises 19 residues. CDR1 and CDR2 (germline): LGHNT, FRNRAP. CDR3 sequence: CASGLAPLGSGRVGNTIYF. DNA of the CDR3: TGTGCTAGTGGTTTGGCCCCCTTAGGGTCCGGGAGGGTTGGAAACACCATATATTTT.

This clonotype is classed as medium-sized (0.01 to 0.1%). This rearrangement joins TRBV30 to TRBJ2-5, with 9 bases identical to TRBD1. The CDR3 sequence is 14 residues long. V shed 2 bases, J shed 5 bases, and the junction held 6 bases outside the gene matches. Germline values: CDR1 GTSNPN, CDR2 SVGIG (reference sequence). The CDR3 loop reads CAWSPGQGIETQYF. In nucleotides, the CDR3 is TGTGCCTGGAGTCCCGGACAGGGGATTGAGACCCAGTACTTC.

This clonotype has only a few counts. The J gene is TRBJ1-2, the V gene TRBV27, with D possibly TRBD1 on 6 matching bases. Germline values: CDR1 MNHEY, CDR2 SMNVEV (reference sequence). V lost 8 bases, J lost 7 bases, and 20 bases lay in between. This CDR3 has 14 amino acids. CDR3 DNA: TGTGCCAGCCGACCCATCGGGGGGCACGGTGGCTACACCTTC. This codes for CASRPIGGHGGYTF.